This T cell receptor beta chain is from a study of cytomegalovirus exposure and HLA in healthy donors. Study-level findings and limits: The authors enumerated 150 to 200 TCR beta chains as linked to cytomegalovirus.

Comment on this clone: Its antigen is unidentified.

Here immunoSEQ multiplex PCR was the method, and the copy in TCRdb shows in-frame clones only, minus some. The table lists 250,000 to 400,000 clones, 88% of them singletons, with more than 0.95% in the top ten. The germline V gene encodes CDR1 MNHEY and CDR2 SVGAGI. This CDR3 spans 14 amino acids. Trimming at V came to 2 bases and at J to 3 bases, leaving 3 bases not matched to a gene. The chain has TRBV6-5 and TRBJ1-2, with 7 bases matching TRBD1. Material for sequencing was PBMCs. This receptor was identified in a man in his thirties or forties in good health and CMV-seronegative. The CDR3 DNA reads as TGTGCCAGCAGTTACAGGGGGCTAGACTATGGCTACACCTTC. It specifies CASSYRGLDYGYTF.